This record covers a single T cell receptor beta chain. Its binding antigen is unknown. Within one base of it there is no much larger clone, and no base qualities were kept. This sample is part of a study of blood T cells in healthy people across ages (dated by TCRdb to the mid-2010s). For context, the study as a whole: In model experiments, template switching captured roughly one uniquely barcoded TCR beta cDNA molecule for every two T cells. To track age-related changes in TCR beta repertoire diversity, the study relied on deep sequencing normalized with unique cDNA molecular identifiers. Donors were grouped into four age groups: young (average roughly 15 years), middle-aged (less than 40), aged (62) and long-lived (approximately 82). To avoid experimental bias, donors of different ages were spread randomly across the sequencing lanes. For two donors (one aged 18 to 30 and one aged 80 or older), the study analyzed two additional independent replicas of 1 million unique cDNA reads from the same blood draw.

Systemically healthy Caucasian individuals from Russia, roughly 40 in total and aged roughly 6 to 90 years, were included as donors. Each donor gave about 9.7 milliliters of peripheral blood, drawn into EDTA-treated Vacutainer tubes. Ficoll-Paque density-gradient centrifugation was used to isolate PBMCs, with at least 6.5 million per sample. Total RNA was extracted from PBMCs with Trizol reagent, with at least 6 micrograms obtained per sample. For every donor, flow cytometry on a PBMC aliquot measured the percentage of naive CD45RAhigh/CD27high T cells. V sheds 5 bases and J sheds 10 bases, leaving 12 bases between their ends. The CDR3 holds 13 amino acids from the cysteine to the phenylalanine. Here the CDR3 DNA is all that survives: 39 bases in frame from base 1. Broad study findings and their caveats: Donor CMV infection status was unknown, potentially confounding age-related changes in expanded clonotypes. As age increased, observed TCR beta diversity per million T cells dropped in a roughly linear way, and a significant reduction was already evident by age about 36. Because profiling used bulk unsorted PBMCs, naive and antigen-experienced compartments could not be compared conclusively. Estimates of total diversity based on one million sequenced T cells were regarded as lower bounds and as underestimates. Observed TCR beta diversity correlated strongly with the percentage of naive T cells measured by flow cytometry. Compared with the aged group, the long-lived group had more naive CD4+ T cells, fewer expanded clones and increased TCR diversity, a pattern suggesting age selection.

The library relied on 5' RACE. The second PCR ran for roughly 7 to 12 cycles and used a J-beta primer mix along with a sample-barcoded 5' primer. A unique molecular identifier was introduced onto each TCR beta cDNA molecule by a template-switch 5' adaptor carrying 12 random nucleotides. Each sample yielded at least 3 million CDR3-containing paired-end reads. First-strand cDNA synthesis was performed from all RNA using the Mint cDNA synthesis kit, with priming by a TRBC-specific oligonucleotide. Following uracil-DNA glycosylase treatment, a first 18-cycle PCR with universal primers M1SS and BC2_uni_R was performed on all cDNA. Per the source publication's procedure: For normalization, 1 million high-quality reads were randomly selected from each sample, with every read carrying a distinct molecular identifier. Reads with shared molecular identifiers were discarded instead of being binned into consensus sequences. MiTCR, set to a Q25 quality threshold and the strictest error-elimination algorithm, was used for CDR3 identification, clonotype clustering and error correction. A nonparametric unseen species model using Euler transformation provided a lower-bound estimate of total TCR beta diversity. TCRdb reanalyzed the raw reads on its own, using fastp at Q25 for trimming and MiXCR for clone calling, and kept in-frame beta chains. Rows with one shared CDR3 protein collapse into an entry with the most common genes and DNA. TCRdb, not the original authors, processed these V and J calls. For this sample there are 1,800,000 or so distinct CDR3 sequences; approximately 39% appear just once. Of the sample, roughly 23% falls within the top ten clones.

The clonotype comes from a human donor in good health. The sequence links TRBV12-3 or TRBV12-4 to TRBJ1-6; the D gene cannot be named for sure. The sequenced sample consisted of blood. CDR3 loop: CASSRSGQSPLHF. The nucleotide sequence is TGTGCCAGCAGTCGCAGCGGCCAATCACCCCTCCACTTT.